The TCR beta chain described here comes from a study of lymphopenia after photon versus proton radiotherapy. Findings of the study overall: After the lymphocyte nadir, photon-treated repertoires showed oligoclonal expansion, especially of CD8+ Temra cells.

Clones were read by immunoSEQ multiplex PCR, and TCRdb kept only the in-frame ones, dropping some. The data hold around 66,000 clones, with approximately 83% observed a single time. Germline-derived CDR1 and CDR2 are SQVTM and ANQGSEA. The CDR3 is made up of 11 amino acids. V was pared by 4 bases and J by 8 bases, with 1 base of the junction left unmatched. Comments on this clone: No antigen is known for it.

The chain carries TRBV29-1 and TRBJ2-1, with 8 bases matching TRBD2. This receptor was taken from a man aged 35 to 55 with gastric cancer. This specimen consisted of peripheral blood, obtained from a patient treated with photon-based radiotherapy. The DNA for the CDR3 is TGCAGCGTTGCGCGGGGGGATGAGCAGTTCTTC. Protein sequence: CSVARGDEQFF.